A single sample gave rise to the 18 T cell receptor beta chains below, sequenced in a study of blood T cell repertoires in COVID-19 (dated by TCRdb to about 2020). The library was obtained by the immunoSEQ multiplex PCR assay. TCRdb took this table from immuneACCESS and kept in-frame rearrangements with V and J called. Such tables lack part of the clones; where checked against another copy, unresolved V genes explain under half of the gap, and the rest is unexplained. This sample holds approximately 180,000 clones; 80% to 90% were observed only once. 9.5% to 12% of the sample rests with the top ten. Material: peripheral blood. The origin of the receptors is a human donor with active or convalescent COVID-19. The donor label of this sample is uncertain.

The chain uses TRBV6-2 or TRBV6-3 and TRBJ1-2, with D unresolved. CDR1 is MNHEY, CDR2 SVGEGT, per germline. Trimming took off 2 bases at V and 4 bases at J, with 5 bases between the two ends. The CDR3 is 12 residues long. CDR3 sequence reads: CASSYPVYGYTF. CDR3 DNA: TGTGCCAGCAGTTACCCCGTCTATGGCTACACCTTC.

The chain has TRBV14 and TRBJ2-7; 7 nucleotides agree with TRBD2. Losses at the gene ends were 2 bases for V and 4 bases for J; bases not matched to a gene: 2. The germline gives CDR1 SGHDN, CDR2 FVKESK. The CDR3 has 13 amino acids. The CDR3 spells CASSQPGGYEQYF. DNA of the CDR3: TGTGCCAGCAGCCAACCGGGGGGATACGAGCAGTACTTC.

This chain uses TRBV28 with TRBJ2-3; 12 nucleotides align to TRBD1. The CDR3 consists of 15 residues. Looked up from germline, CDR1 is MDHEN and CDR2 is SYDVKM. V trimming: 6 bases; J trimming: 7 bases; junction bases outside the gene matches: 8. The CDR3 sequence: CASSYGDRGQNTQYF. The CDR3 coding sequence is TGTGCCAGCAGCTATGGGGACAGGGGGCAGAATACGCAGTATTTT.

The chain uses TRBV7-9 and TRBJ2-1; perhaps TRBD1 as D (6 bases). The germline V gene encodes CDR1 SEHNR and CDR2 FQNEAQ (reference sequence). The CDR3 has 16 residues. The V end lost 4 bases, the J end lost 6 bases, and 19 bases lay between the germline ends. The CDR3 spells CASSYRLAGVSNEQFF. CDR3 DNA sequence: TGTGCCAGCAGCTACCGTTTGGCAGGGGTAAGCAATGAGCAGTTCTTC.

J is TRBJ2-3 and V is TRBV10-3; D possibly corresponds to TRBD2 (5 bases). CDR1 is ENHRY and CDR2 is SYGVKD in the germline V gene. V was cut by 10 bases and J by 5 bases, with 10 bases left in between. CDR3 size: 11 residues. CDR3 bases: TGTGCCACGATAGGACTAGATACGCAGTATTTT. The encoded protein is CATIGLDTQYF.

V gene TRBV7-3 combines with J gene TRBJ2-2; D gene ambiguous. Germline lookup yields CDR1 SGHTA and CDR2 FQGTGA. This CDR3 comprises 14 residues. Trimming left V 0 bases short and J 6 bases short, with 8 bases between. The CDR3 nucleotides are TGTGCCAGCAGCTTAACGGCCAAACCCGGGGAGCTGTTTTTT. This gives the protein CASSLTAKPGELFF. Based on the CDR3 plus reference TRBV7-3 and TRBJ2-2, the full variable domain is GAGVSQTPSNKVTEKGKYVELRCDPISGHTALYWYRQSLGQGPEFLIYFQGTGAADDSGLPNDRFFAVRPEGSVSTLKIQRTERGDSAVYLCASSLTAKPGELFFGEGSRLTVL.

The CDR3 reads CASIRGPPNTGELFF. Written as DNA, the CDR3 is TGTGCCAGCATCAGGGGGCCACCTAACACCGGGGAGCTGTTTTTT. The chain links TRBV7-6 to TRBJ2-2; 8 bases line up with TRBD1. The germline V gene encodes CDR1 SGHVS and CDR2 FNYEAQ. This CDR3 is built from 15 residues. Losses at the gene ends were 7 bases for V and 2 bases for J; bases not matched to a gene: 6.

CDR3 sequence (DNA): TGTGCCAGCAGTTACTCGTCTAGAGGCAATGAGCAGTTCTTC. It is translated as CASSYSSRGNEQFF. V gene TRBV6-5 combines with J gene TRBJ2-1; no reliable D call. Deletions cut 0 bases from V and 6 bases from J, with 9 bases between. The CDR3 length is 14 residues. Germline CDR1 reads MNHEY; CDR2 reads SVGAGI.

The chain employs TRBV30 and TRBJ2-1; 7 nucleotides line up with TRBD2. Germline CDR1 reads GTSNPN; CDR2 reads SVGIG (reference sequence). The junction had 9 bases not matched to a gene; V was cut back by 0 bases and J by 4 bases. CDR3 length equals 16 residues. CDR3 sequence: CAWSVGGGSPYNEQFF. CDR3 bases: TGTGCCTGGAGTGTCGGCGGCGGGAGCCCTTACAATGAGCAGTTCTTC.

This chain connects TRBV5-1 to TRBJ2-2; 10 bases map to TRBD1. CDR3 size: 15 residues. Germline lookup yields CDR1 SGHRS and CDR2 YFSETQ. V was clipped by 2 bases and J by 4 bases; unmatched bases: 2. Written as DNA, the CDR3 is TGCGCCAGCAGCTTTGGACAGGGGGGCACCGGGGAGCTGTTTTTT. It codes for CASSFGQGGTGELFF.

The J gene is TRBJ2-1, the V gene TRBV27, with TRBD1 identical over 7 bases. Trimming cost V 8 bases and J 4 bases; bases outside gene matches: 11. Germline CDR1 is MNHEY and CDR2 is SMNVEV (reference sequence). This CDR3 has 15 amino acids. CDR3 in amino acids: CASCLRQGLYNEQFF. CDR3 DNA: TGTGCCAGCTGCCTTCGACAGGGTCTTTACAATGAGCAGTTCTTC.

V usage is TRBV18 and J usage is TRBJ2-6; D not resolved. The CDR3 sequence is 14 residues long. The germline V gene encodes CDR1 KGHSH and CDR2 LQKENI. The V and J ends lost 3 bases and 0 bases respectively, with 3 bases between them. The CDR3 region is CASSPNSGANVLTF. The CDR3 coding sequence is TGTGCCAGCTCACCCAACTCTGGGGCCAACGTCCTGACTTTC.

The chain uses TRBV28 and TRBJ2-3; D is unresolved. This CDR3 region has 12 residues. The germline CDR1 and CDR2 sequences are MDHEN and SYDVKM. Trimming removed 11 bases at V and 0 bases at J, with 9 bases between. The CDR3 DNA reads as TGTGCCGGCGGCGACAGCACAGATACGCAGTATTTT. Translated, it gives CAGGDSTDTQYF.

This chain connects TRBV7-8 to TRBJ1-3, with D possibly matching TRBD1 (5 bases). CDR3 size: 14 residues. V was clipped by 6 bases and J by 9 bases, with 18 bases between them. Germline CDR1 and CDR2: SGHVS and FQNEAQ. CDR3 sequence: CASSQAGQVSTIYF. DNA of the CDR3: TGTGCCAGCAGTCAGGCGGGGCAGGTCAGCACCATATATTTT.

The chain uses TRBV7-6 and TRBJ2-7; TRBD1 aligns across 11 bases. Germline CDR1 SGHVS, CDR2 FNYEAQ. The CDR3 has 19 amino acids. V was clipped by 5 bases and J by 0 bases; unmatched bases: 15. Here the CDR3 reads CASSITTAGQGANSYEQYF. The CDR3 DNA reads TGTGCCAGCAGCATCACAACGGCCGGACAGGGGGCCAACTCCTACGAGCAGTACTTC.

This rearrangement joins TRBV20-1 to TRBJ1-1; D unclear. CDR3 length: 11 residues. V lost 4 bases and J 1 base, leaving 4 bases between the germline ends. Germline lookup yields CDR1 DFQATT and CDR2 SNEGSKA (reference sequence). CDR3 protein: CSANSNTEAFF. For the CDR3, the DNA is TGCAGTGCTAACTCGAACACTGAAGCTTTCTTT.

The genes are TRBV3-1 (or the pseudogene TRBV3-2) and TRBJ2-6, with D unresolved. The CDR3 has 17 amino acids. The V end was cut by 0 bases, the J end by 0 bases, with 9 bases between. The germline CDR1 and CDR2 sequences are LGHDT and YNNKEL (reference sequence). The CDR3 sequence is CASSQDAVLSGANVLTF. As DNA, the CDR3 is TGTGCCAGCAGCCAAGATGCAGTCCTCTCTGGGGCCAACGTCCTGACTTTC.

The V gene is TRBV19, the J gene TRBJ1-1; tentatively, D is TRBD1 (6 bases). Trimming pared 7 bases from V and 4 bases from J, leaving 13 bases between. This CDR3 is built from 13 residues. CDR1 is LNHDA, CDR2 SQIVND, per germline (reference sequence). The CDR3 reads CASTRRGITEAFF. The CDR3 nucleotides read TGTGCCAGTACTCGCAGGGGTATCACTGAAGCTTTCTTT.